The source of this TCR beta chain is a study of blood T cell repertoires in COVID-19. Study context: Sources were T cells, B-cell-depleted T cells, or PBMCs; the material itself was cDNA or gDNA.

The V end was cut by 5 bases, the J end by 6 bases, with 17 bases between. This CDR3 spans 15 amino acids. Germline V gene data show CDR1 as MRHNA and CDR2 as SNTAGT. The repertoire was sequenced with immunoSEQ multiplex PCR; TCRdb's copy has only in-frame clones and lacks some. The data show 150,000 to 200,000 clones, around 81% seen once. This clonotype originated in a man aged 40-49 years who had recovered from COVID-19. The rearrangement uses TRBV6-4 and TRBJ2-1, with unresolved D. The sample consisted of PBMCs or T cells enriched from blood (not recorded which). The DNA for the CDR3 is TGTGCCAGCAGTAAACTACCGACGCCCTTCAATGAGCAGTTCTTC. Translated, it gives CASSKLPTPFNEQFF.